This TCR beta chain was captured by sequencing in a study of T cell repertoires in cytomegalovirus infection. A few counts support this clonotype. Its antigen is unidentified. Trimming pared 4 bases from V and 6 bases from J, leaving 16 bases between. The CDR3 totals 14 residues. MiXCR, run by TCRdb on the reads, gives a single entry per CDR3 protein. The table shows about 55,000 distinct CDR3 sequences, with around 18% occurring only once. The sequence came from a human donor in good health (CMV status not recorded). Some clones in this sample may be carry-over from other donors' samples. Sequenced here: CD8+ T cells from cultured PBMCs, sampled from culture after CMV antigen stimulation. This rearrangement joins TRBV12-3 or TRBV12-4 to TRBJ2-7, with D possibly being TRBD2 (6 bases). The chain's CDR3 is CASSWKSGPSEQYF. The CDR3 DNA sequence: TGTGCCAGCAGTTGGAAGAGCGGGCCCTCCGAGCAGTACTTC.